The subject of this entry is one TCR beta chain. The CDR3 sequence is 13 residues long. Germline V gene sequence: CDR1 ENHRY, CDR2 SYGVKD. V lost 3 bases and J 8 bases, leaving 13 bases between the germline ends. The sample comes from a study of identical twins. Template switching added a universal primer binding site, and final cDNA carried unique molecular identifiers. Via MiXCR, TCRdb re-called the 5' RACE reads, giving one row per CDR3 protein. The data show about 520,000 distinct CDR3 sequences, less than 25% seen once. This sample was also put to use in a study of T cells expressing NK-cell markers. Per that study: The study sequenced eight donors, seven HCMV-seropositive and one seronegative.

This chain joins TRBV10-3 and TRBJ1-2; D may be TRBD1 (6 bases). Sequenced: CD4+ T cells sorted from blood. This TCR was recovered from a woman in her late teens or twenties in good health. The CDR3 region is CAISDWGAQGYTF. The CDR3 nucleotides are TGTGCCATCAGTGACTGGGGGGCGCAGGGCTACACCTTC.